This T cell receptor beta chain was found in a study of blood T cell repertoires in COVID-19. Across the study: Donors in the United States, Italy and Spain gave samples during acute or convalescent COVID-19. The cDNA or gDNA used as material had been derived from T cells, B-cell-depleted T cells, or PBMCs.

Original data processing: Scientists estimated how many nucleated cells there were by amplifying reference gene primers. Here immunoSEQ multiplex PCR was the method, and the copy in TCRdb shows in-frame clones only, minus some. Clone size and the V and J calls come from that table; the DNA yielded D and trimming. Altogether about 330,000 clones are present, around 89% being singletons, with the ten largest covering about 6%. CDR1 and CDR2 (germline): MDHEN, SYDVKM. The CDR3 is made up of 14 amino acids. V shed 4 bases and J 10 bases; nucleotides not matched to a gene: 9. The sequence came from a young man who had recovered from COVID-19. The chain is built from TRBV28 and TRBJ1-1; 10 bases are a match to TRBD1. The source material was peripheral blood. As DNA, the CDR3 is TGTGCCAGCAGTTCACAGGACAGGGGGTTATTAGCTTTCTTT. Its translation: CASSSQDRGLLAFF.